This TCR beta chain was identified in a study of CXCR3-negative and CXCR3-positive naive CD8 T cells. Overall study: For each library, about 1.5 +/- 0.3 million TRB reads were obtained, about 135 million in total.

Among CD8+ T cells, naive ones were CD45RO-CCR7+CD27+CD95-. Germline values: CDR1 GTSNPN, CDR2 SVGIG (reference sequence). The CDR3 has 14 amino acids. The authors prepared UMI-labeled TRB cDNA libraries by 5' RACE. TCRdb re-analyzed the 5' RACE reads; it lists each CDR3 protein once, without DNA. The specimen's table records tens of thousands of distinct CDR3 sequences. Input material: naive CXCR3- CD8+ T cells from blood. As for subset: CD45RO-CCR7+CD27+CD95- naive CD8+ T cells lacking CXCR3 (TNR3-). This clonotype was obtained from a human donor in good health. Some clones in this sample may be carry-over from other donors' samples. The J gene is TRBJ2-3, the V gene TRBV30; the TCRdb call, TRBD1, lacks DNA for checking. The CDR3 here is CAWSVSFGGDTQYF.